The rows below give T cell receptor beta chains drawn from one sample of a study of T-cell memory formation after mild COVID-19. MiXCR, run by TCRdb on the 5' RACE reads, gives a single entry per CDR3 protein. In the table there are 300,000 to 350,000 distinct CDR3 sequences, roughly an eighth of which are singletons. Sequenced input: PBMCs or a T cell subset sorted from them (not recorded which). These receptors were taken from a man aged 18 to 29 who had mild COVID-19 (a few samples of this study predate the infection). Cell type and time point are not known. The conserved cysteine and the conserved F or W are not part of the CDR3 here.

V gene | CDR3 protein
TRBV5-1 | ASSLADRDVSRCYT
TRBV7-9 | ASSWSTTGELF
TRBV23-1 | ASSQPRAGFDTQY
TRBV7-9 | ASSLVWPLQGYNEQF
TRBV30 | AWASANNQPQH
TRBV5-1 | ASSFIYNEQF
TRBV6-5 | ASSYSTTLNSPLH
TRBV11-2 | ASEWGAGNEQF
TRBV9 | ASSSWGVGGETQY
TRBV4-2 | ASSQGAGASLTDTQY
TRBV7-2 | ASSLIGGPPFSYNEQF
TRBV7-3 | ASSLGTGGSYEQY
TRBV21-1 | ASSILGDYEQY
TRBV5-6 | ATSIGGQETQY
TRBV6-5 | ASIGQNTGELF
TRBV12-3/TRBV12-4 | ASSLVGRSSGNTIY
TRBV5-5 | ASGGAHTGELF
TRBV7-2 | ASSLGRGQLDEQF
TRBV5-6 | ASSSGARGRVSYNEQF
TRBV7-9 | ASSYTVSASYGYT
TRBV9 | ASSPPSGAGGSYEQY
TRBV7-9 | ASSLGAGGPVNYNEQF
TRBV5-1 | ASSRGLTTGELF
TRBV9 | ASSVAGSGAYNEQF
TRBV11-2 | ASRRLSRGGYGYT
TRBV20-1 | SAKKVDFGYT
TRBV18 | ASSPPYRAGNTEAF
TRBV7-3 | ASSPTTGTTDTQY
TRBV5-1 | ASSSGQGTNIQY
TRBV7-8 | ASRRGVWNTQY
TRBV5-1 | ASSLDSRVAGYYTQETQY
TRBV5-6 | ASRQTGMGQETQY
TRBV20-1 | SASRQINTEAF
TRBV23-1 | ASIQPQH
TRBV2 | ACRDSRSYEQY
TRBV7-8 | ASSPGTGGSDWEKLF
TRBV7-9 | ASSLTGGAGTEAF
TRBV12-3/TRBV12-4 | ASSPPLQETQY
TRBV6-5 | ASIGVGNTIY
TRBV28 | ASSSGGFLYNEQF
TRBV18 | ASSLTGTGGYEQF
TRBV14 | ASSQNLPTGEGSPLH
TRBV5-1 | ASSPDIAGYRTDTQY
TRBV4-3 | ASSSLSRTGGGRLF
TRBV5-1 | ASSHGQGTTEAF
TRBV3-1 | ASSRTPGNYGYT
TRBV4-1 | ASSLSIGWQETQY
TRBV11-2 | ASSFQTGELF
TRBV20-1 | SARVIEGRATGELF
TRBV3-1 | ASSQDLIGAAEQY
TRBV12-3/TRBV12-4 | ASSLRGATEAF
TRBV16 | ASSAWTDSNQPQH
TRBV5-4 | ASSLNYQNTDTQY